These 28 T cell receptor beta chains came from one sample sequenced in a study of blood T cells in healthy people across ages (dated by TCRdb to between 2014 and 2017). The protocol used for the library was 5' RACE. Sequencer: Illumina HiSeq 2500. A second PCR of 7 to 11 cycles was performed with a sample-barcoded 5' primer and a J-beta primer mix. The raw public data were reprocessed by TCRdb itself: fastp quality trimming at Q25, MiXCR clonotype calling, in-frame beta chains only. Each record represents a unique CDR3 protein, reported with the most common genes and DNA among its rows. Counted in this sample were about 580,000 distinct CDR3 sequences; 40% to 55% of them appeared once. The ten largest clones capture around 23% of the sample. Material: blood. These receptors originate from an elderly man in good health.

This sequence joins TRBV11-3 and TRBJ2-7, with TRBD1 matching over 8 bases. Germline V gene sequence: CDR1 SGHNT, CDR2 YENEEA. Unmatched junction bases numbered 4, after V lost 0 bases and J lost 3 bases. CDR3 length: 15 amino acids. The CDR3 region has the DNA TGTGCCAGCAGCTTAGATGGGACAGGTCGCTACGAGCAGTACTTC. Its protein is CASSLDGTGRYEQYF.

The gene calls are TRBV5-1 and TRBJ1-1, with D perhaps matching TRBD1 (6 bases). Germline V lookup: CDR1 SGHRS, CDR2 YFSETQ. The CDR3 length is 11 residues. The V gene lost 6 bases and the J gene lost 7 bases, with 10 bases spanning the gap. The CDR3: CASIGQREAFF. DNA of the CDR3: TGCGCCAGCATAGGACAGCGTGAAGCTTTCTTT.

About this clonotype itself: A single base separates this from a much larger clone, so it may be a read error. The chain recombines TRBV6-6 with TRBJ2-1; possible D gene TRBD2, 6 bases. Germline V gives CDR1 MNHNY, CDR2 SVGAGI (reference sequence). Between the trimmed V and J ends, which lost 0 bases and 7 bases, there was a span of 16 bases. This CDR3 is built from 16 residues. CDR3 nucleotides: TGTGCCAGCAGTTACTCAACGGGACCCGCGGGGAATGAGCAGTTCTTC. It encodes CASSYSTGPAGNEQFF.

This chain connects TRBV11-2 to TRBJ2-1; the D is unclear. The CDR3 loop spans 13 amino acids. CDR1 and CDR2 (germline): SGHAT, FQNNGV. V lost 5 bases and J 2 bases, leaving 7 bases between the germline ends. The CDR3 sequence is CASSPAPYNEQFF. CDR3 coding DNA: TGTGCCAGCAGCCCCGCCCCCTACAATGAGCAGTTCTTC.

This clonotype was counted a few times. This chain links TRBV4-1 with TRBJ1-2; weak D call: TRBD1 (6 bases). V was pared by 3 bases and J by 0 bases, with 14 bases between. Germline assignment: CDR1 MGHRA and CDR2 YSYEKL. The CDR3 runs 16 residues. Written as DNA, the CDR3 is TGCGCCAGCAGCCAGGAGTGGACAGAGCCTAACTATGGCTACACCTTC. It yields the protein CASSQEWTEPNYGYTF.

The V call is TRBV29-1, the J call TRBJ2-5; either TRBD1 or TRBD2 may supply D (6 bases each). The V end was cut by 7 bases, the J end by 4 bases, with 13 bases between. The CDR3 sequence is 12 residues long. Looked up from germline, CDR1 is SQVTM and CDR2 is ANQGSEA. The CDR3 region has the DNA TGCAGCGGGAGTTGGGGGGCAGAGACCCAGTACTTC. Its translation is CSGSWGAETQYF.

This clonotype has a count of ten or more. This chain links TRBV6-6 with TRBJ2-1; D may match TRBD1 or TRBD2 (6 bases each). The CDR3 covers 14 residues. Trimming took off 8 bases at V and 3 bases at J, with 14 bases between the two ends. Germline V gene lookup returns CDR1 MNHNY and CDR2 SVGAGI (reference sequence). The CDR3 protein is CASWKGGNYNEQFF. The CDR3 DNA follows: TGTGCCAGCTGGAAGGGGGGAAACTACAATGAGCAGTTCTTC.

Details on this clonotype: With a much larger clone just one base away, this may be a read error. The rearrangement links TRBV5-1 to TRBJ1-2; the D gene is possibly TRBD1 (6 bases). V was clipped by 3 bases and J by 2 bases, with 14 bases between them. CDR3 size: 15 residues. Germline CDR1 is SGHRS and CDR2 is YFSETQ. The CDR3 spells CASSSQTGLNYGYTF. DNA for the CDR3: TGCGCCAGCAGCTCCCAGACAGGACTAAACTATGGCTACACCTTC.

The V and J genes are TRBV11-1 and TRBJ2-2; D unclear. The CDR3 contains 13 residues. CDR1 is SGHAT, CDR2 FQDESV, per germline (reference sequence). The V gene lost 5 bases and the J gene lost 4 bases, with 8 bases spanning the gap. CDR3 sequence (DNA): TGTGCCAGCAGCCTCCGCCTCACCGGGGAGCTGTTTTTT. Amino acid sequence: CASSLRLTGELFF.

The chain couples TRBV28 to TRBJ2-7; D is perhaps TRBD1 (6 bases). V lost 3 bases, J lost 1 base, and 10 bases lay in between. The CDR3 consists of 14 residues. Per the germline V gene, CDR1 is MDHEN and CDR2 is SYDVKM. In nucleotides, the CDR3 is TGTGCCAGCAGTTTTCAGGGGCGGTCCTACGAGCAGTACTTC. This sequence encodes CASSFQGRSYEQYF.

This clonotype showed up just a few times. The chain joins TRBV5-1 to TRBJ2-7; TRBD2 matches 7 bases. The J call could be wrong; TRBJ2-5 is a better fit for the DNA end. Per the germline V gene, CDR1 is SGHRS and CDR2 is YFSETQ. This CDR3 has 16 residues. CDR3 sequence reads: CASSFEGTGGRETQYF. CDR3 nucleotide sequence: TGCGCCAGCAGCTTCGAGGGGACGGGAGGAAGAGAGACCCAGTACTTC.

The J gene is TRBJ2-1, the V gene TRBV7-3; 10 bases are a match to TRBD2. J was trimmed by 6 bases and V by 2 bases; bases with no gene match: 10. CDR3 length: 17 amino acids. CDR1 is SGHTA, CDR2 FQGTGA, per germline. The CDR3 sequence is CASSLGIAGGFGNEQFF. The CDR3 nucleotides are TGTGCCAGCAGCTTAGGAATAGCGGGAGGTTTTGGCAATGAGCAGTTCTTC. The variable domain in full, with the rest retrieved from reference TRBV7-3 and TRBJ2-1, is GAGVSQTPSNKVTEKGKYVELRCDPISGHTALYWYRQSLGQGPEFLIYFQGTGAADDSGLPNDRFFAVRPEGSVSTLKIQRTERGDSAVYLCASSLGIAGGFGNEQFFGPGTRLTVL.

J is TRBJ2-2 and V is TRBV24-1; D unclear. The ends were cut back, 3 bases at V and 7 bases at J, with 8 bases in the middle. The CDR3 runs 13 residues. CDR1 KGHDR and CDR2 SFDVKD come from the germline V gene. DNA for the CDR3: TGTGCCACCAGTGATACCTGGAACGGGGAGCTGTTTTTT. It translates to CATSDTWNGELFF.

This chain connects TRBV4-1 to TRBJ2-2; D gene uncertain. Trimming stripped 0 bases from V and 6 bases from J, with 14 bases between. Germline loops: CDR1 MGHRA, CDR2 YSYEKL. There are 16 residues in the CDR3. The CDR3 DNA reads as TGCGCCAGCAGCCAAGATAGGCCCATACTTTCCGGGGAGCTGTTTTTT. Encoded protein: CASSQDRPILSGELFF.

This chain joins TRBV7-9 and TRBJ2-7; 10 bases align to TRBD2. CDR3 size: 14 residues. Germline V gene data show CDR1 as SEHNR and CDR2 as FQNEAQ (reference sequence). V shed 1 base, J shed 6 bases, and the junction held 3 bases outside the gene matches. CDR3 region: CASSLVAGGGEQYF. As DNA, the CDR3 is TGTGCCAGCAGCTTAGTAGCGGGAGGCGGCGAGCAGTACTTC.

V usage is TRBV20-1 and J usage is TRBJ1-2; D ambiguous. This CDR3 contains 15 residues. Germline V CDR1 and CDR2: DFQATT, SNEGSKA (reference sequence). Trimming left V 6 bases short and J 4 bases short, with 21 bases between. Written as DNA, the CDR3 is TGCAGTGCCAGCGGTTGGCAAGAGGTAGCCTATGGCTACACCTTC. It encodes CSASGWQEVAYGYTF.

The chain joins TRBV3-1 to TRBJ2-2, with D perhaps TRBD2 (6 bases). Trimming pared 1 base from V and 8 bases from J, leaving 11 bases between. Germline V lookup: CDR1 LGHDT, CDR2 YNNKEL (reference sequence). CDR3 size: 14 residues. The CDR3 DNA is TGTGCCAGCAGCCAAGTAGGCGGGGCAGGGGAGCTGTTTTTT. This gives the protein CASSQVGGAGELFF.

This clonotype has a handful of counts. V is TRBV24-1 and J is TRBJ1-1; TRBD1 agrees at 11 bases. Per the germline V gene, CDR1 is KGHDR and CDR2 is SFDVKD. The V and J ends lost 0 bases and 4 bases, in that order; junction bases with no gene match: 15. This CDR3 is built from 20 residues. The CDR3 DNA follows: TGTGCCACCAGTGATTTGCTCGGTGGGACAGGGGGGTGTTTGGGCACTGAAGCTTTCTTT. It codes for CATSDLLGGTGGCLGTEAFF.

The rearrangement joins TRBV7-2 to TRBJ1-6; tentatively, D is TRBD1 (5 bases). CDR1 and CDR2 (germline): SGHTA, FQGNSA. The CDR3 is made up of 14 amino acids. Trimming took 1 base from V and 7 from J, leaving 8 bases between them. The CDR3 DNA reads TGTGCCAGCAGCTTAGAGCGGACAAATTCACCCCTCCACTTT. As protein: CASSLERTNSPLHF.

The chain is built from TRBV21-1 and TRBJ1-1; TRBD1 is the table's D call and was not checked against the DNA. TRBV21-1 is tagged as a pseudogene. The CDR3 extends over 16 amino acids. The CDR3 nucleotides read TGTGCCAGCAGCAAAAGGGGAGGGGGCGGGAACACTGAAGCTTTCTTT. Its translation is CASSKRGGGGNTEAFF.

The chain employs TRBV29-1 and TRBJ1-5; tentatively, D is TRBD1 (5 bases). Germline V gives CDR1 SQVTM, CDR2 ANQGSEA. The CDR3 consists of 13 residues. Trimming shortened V by 5 bases and J by 5 bases, and 13 bases separated the two germline ends. CDR3: CSVSLQGDQPQHF. The CDR3 region has the DNA TGCAGCGTTTCTTTGCAGGGAGATCAGCCCCAGCATTTT.

The chain links TRBV7-2 to TRBJ2-7; 9 nucleotides align to TRBD1. The CDR3 spans 15 residues. CDR1 SGHTA and CDR2 FQGNSA come from the germline V gene. The ends lost 5 bases at V and 3 bases at J; junction bases unmatched: 8. The CDR3 protein is CASSRPGQGYYEQYF. The DNA of the CDR3 is TGTGCCAGCAGCCGCCCGGGACAGGGTTACTACGAGCAGTACTTC.

This clonotype has a handful of counts. This chain links TRBV20-1 with TRBJ2-1; 10 bases agree with TRBD2. Per germline, CDR1 DFQATT and CDR2 SNEGSKA (reference sequence). This CDR3 spans 14 amino acids. V shed 5 bases, J shed 8 bases, and the junction held 9 bases outside the gene matches. CDR3 DNA: TGCAGTGCTCCCCATAGCGGGAGGTTGGATGAGCAGTTCTTC. It encodes CSAPHSGRLDEQFF.

This clonotype was recorded many times. The chain has TRBV3-1 and TRBJ2-7; D not certain. This CDR3 has 11 residues. V lost 4 bases and J lost 6, with 7 bases in between. Germline CDR1 LGHDT, CDR2 YNNKEL (reference sequence). The CDR3 DNA sequence: TGTGCCAGCAGCCTTCTTCTCGAGCAGTACTTC. As protein: CASSLLLEQYF.

This clonotype was picked up a small number of times. The rearrangement links TRBV7-3 to TRBJ2-1; tentatively, D is TRBD1 (6 bases). V was cut by 3 bases and J by 5 bases, with 11 bases left in between. The length of the CDR3 is 14 residues. Germline loops: CDR1 SGHTA, CDR2 FQGTGA. The CDR3 nucleotides are TGTGCCAGCAGCTTCCGGGACACCGACAATGAGCAGTTCTTC. Its protein is CASSFRDTDNEQFF.

V is TRBV7-2 and J is TRBJ1-1, with D tentatively TRBD1 (5 bases). The CDR3 has 14 residues. Germline CDR1 is SGHTA and CDR2 is FQGNSA. Between the trimmed V and J ends, which lost 7 bases and 11 bases, there was a span of 23 bases. CDR3 coding DNA: TGTGCCAGCACCGCGGACAACTGGAGTGGTTGGGCTTTCTTT. The encoded protein is CASTADNWSGWAFF.

This rearrangement joins TRBV29-1 to TRBJ2-5; TRBD2 aligns across 9 bases. V gave up 1 base and J gave up 5 bases; unmatched junction bases: 11. The length of the CDR3 is 16 residues. CDR1 is SQVTM and CDR2 is ANQGSEA in the germline V gene. The CDR3 nucleotides are TGCAGCGTTGAAGTGGCGCTAGCGGGGAGTATGGAGACCCAGTACTTC. Translating it yields CSVEVALAGSMETQYF.

The chain joins TRBV30 to TRBJ1-5; D unresolved. The CDR3 totals 14 residues. Between the trimmed V and J ends, which lost 0 bases and 3 bases, there was a span of 9 bases. Germline V lookup: CDR1 GTSNPN, CDR2 SVGIG (reference sequence). The CDR3 loop reads CAWSVFQSNQPQHF. CDR3 nucleotide sequence: TGTGCCTGGAGTGTATTTCAATCCAATCAGCCCCAGCATTTT.